These T cell receptor beta chains were read from a single sample in a study of blood T cell repertoires in COVID-19. Clones were read by immunoSEQ multiplex PCR, and TCRdb kept only the in-frame ones, dropping some. This table has some 290,000 clones, 86% appearing once. Sequencing was done on a sample of peripheral blood. The receptors derive from a woman in her twenties or thirties with COVID-19, enrolled during active disease. The CDR3 runs from the conserved cysteine through the conserved F or W. Fields, in order: D gene, V gene, J gene, clone size, CDR3 DNA, CDR3 protein. The D gene is left open where the match is weak. A row's size may be missing; if present it is once, few, many or a size class.

D gene: -; V gene: TRBV6-1; J gene: TRBJ1-5; clone size: -; CDR3 DNA: TGTGCCAGCAGTGAATTGGCCGGTGGGGAGTGGCAGCCCCAGCATTTT; CDR3 protein: CASSELAGGEWQPQHF
D gene: -; V gene: TRBV7-2; J gene: TRBJ2-1; clone size: -; CDR3 DNA: TGTGCCAGCAGCCCCCGTCGGACCCTCGAGGGGCAGTTCTTC; CDR3 protein: CASSPRRTLEGQFF
D gene: TRBD1; V gene: TRBV7-9; J gene: TRBJ1-1; clone size: -; CDR3 DNA: TGTGCCAGCAGCACCCCAGGACAGGGCTCTGAAGCTTTCTTT; CDR3 protein: CASSTPGQGSEAFF
D gene: -; V gene: TRBV5-1; J gene: TRBJ1-5; clone size: -; CDR3 DNA: TGCGCCAGCAGCTTGGAGGGGTCGGGGCCCCAGCATTTT; CDR3 protein: CASSLEGSGPQHF
D gene: TRBD2; V gene: TRBV4-1; J gene: TRBJ2-1; clone size: -; CDR3 DNA: TGCGCCAGCAGCCAAGTTCCGGTGAGTGTAGCGGGGCCTTACAATGAGCAGTTCTTC; CDR3 protein: CASSQVPVSVAGPYNEQFF
D gene: -; V gene: TRBV27; J gene: TRBJ2-2; clone size: -; CDR3 DNA: TGTGCCAGCAGTTTGAGGCGGGATAGCACCGGGGAGCTGTTTTTT; CDR3 protein: CASSLRRDSTGELFF
D gene: -; V gene: TRBV6-1; J gene: TRBJ1-2; clone size: -; CDR3 DNA: TGTGCCAGCAGTGAACGCGGCGGCGCCCCTACCTATGGCTACACCTTC; CDR3 protein: CASSERGGAPTYGYTF
D gene: -; V gene: TRBV11-2; J gene: TRBJ2-4; clone size: -; CDR3 DNA: TGTGCCAGCAACGTAGGCGGCCCCGGAAACATTCAGTACTTC; CDR3 protein: CASNVGGPGNIQYF
D gene: -; V gene: TRBV5-1; J gene: TRBJ1-3; clone size: few; CDR3 DNA: TGCGCCAGCAGCTTTGCAGGGGTTGGAAACACCATATATTTT; CDR3 protein: CASSFAGVGNTIYF
D gene: -; V gene: TRBV19; J gene: TRBJ1-2; clone size: -; CDR3 DNA: TGTGCCAGCGGTAGATCCTATGGCTACACCTTC; CDR3 protein: CASGRSYGYTF
D gene: TRBD1; V gene: TRBV3-1/TRBV3-2; J gene: TRBJ2-3; clone size: -; CDR3 DNA: TGTGCCAGCAGCCCCTACAGGGGCCCAGATACGCAGTATTTT; CDR3 protein: CASSPYRGPDTQYF
D gene: -; V gene: TRBV5-1; J gene: TRBJ1-1; clone size: once; CDR3 DNA: TGCGCCAGCAGCCTTGGGGGCGCGCGGACTGAAGCTTTCTTT; CDR3 protein: CASSLGGARTEAFF
D gene: TRBD1; V gene: TRBV7-9; J gene: TRBJ1-6; clone size: once; CDR3 DNA: TGTGCCAGCAGCCGCCGGGACAGCTATAATTCACCCCTCCACTTT; CDR3 protein: CASSRRDSYNSPLHF
D gene: -; V gene: TRBV2; J gene: TRBJ2-3; clone size: -; CDR3 DNA: TGTGCCAGCAGTGGAGGCGATACGCAGTATTTT; CDR3 protein: CASSGGDTQYF
D gene: -; V gene: TRBV10-2; J gene: TRBJ2-7; clone size: -; CDR3 DNA: TGCGCCAGCAGTGAGGGCGGAGGGGACTACGAGCAGTACTTC; CDR3 protein: CASSEGGGDYEQYF
D gene: -; V gene: TRBV25-1; J gene: TRBJ1-1; clone size: -; CDR3 DNA: TGTGCCAGCAGTGAATACGGGGGCACTGAAGCTTTCTTT; CDR3 protein: CASSEYGGTEAFF
D gene: -; V gene: TRBV6-5; J gene: TRBJ2-7; clone size: -; CDR3 DNA: TGTGCCAGCAGTTCAGGGCGCGCCCCCTACGAGCAGTACTTC; CDR3 protein: CASSSGRAPYEQYF
D gene: TRBD1; V gene: TRBV3-1/TRBV3-2; J gene: TRBJ2-2; clone size: -; CDR3 DNA: TGTGCCAGCAGCCAGCCAGGGGGATCCACCGGGGAGCTGTTTTTT; CDR3 protein: CASSQPGGSTGELFF
D gene: -; V gene: TRBV7-9; J gene: TRBJ1-2; clone size: -; CDR3 DNA: TGTGCCAGCAGCTTAGGAGGGTCCCACCGTTACACCTTC; CDR3 protein: CASSLGGSHRYTF
D gene: -; V gene: TRBV15; J gene: TRBJ2-3; clone size: -; CDR3 DNA: TGTGCCACCAGCAGAGGCGGAGGGGGCAGAACAGATACGCAGTATTTT; CDR3 protein: CATSRGGGGRTDTQYF
D gene: TRBD2; V gene: TRBV4-2; J gene: TRBJ2-7; clone size: -; CDR3 DNA: TGTGCCAGCAGCCAAGATCGCGGTAGCGGGGGCTACGAGCAGTACTTC; CDR3 protein: CASSQDRGSGGYEQYF
D gene: -; V gene: TRBV6-5; J gene: TRBJ1-1; clone size: -; CDR3 DNA: TGTGCCAGCACCATGGGGGGAAATCCCACTGAAGCTTTCTTT; CDR3 protein: CASTMGGNPTEAFF
D gene: TRBD1; V gene: TRBV30; J gene: TRBJ1-5; clone size: once; CDR3 DNA: TGTGCCTGGAGTGTACAGGGGGGTCAGCCCCAGCATTTT; CDR3 protein: CAWSVQGGQPQHF
D gene: -; V gene: TRBV19; J gene: TRBJ1-1; clone size: -; CDR3 DNA: TGTGCCAGTAGTATTGGAGGGGTTAACACTGAAGCTTTCTTT; CDR3 protein: CASSIGGVNTEAFF
D gene: TRBD2; V gene: TRBV7-6; J gene: TRBJ2-1; clone size: -; CDR3 DNA: TGTGCCAGCAGCCTCAACTTGGGGGGGGGTCACAATGAGCAGTTCTTC; CDR3 protein: CASSLNLGGGHNEQFF
D gene: -; V gene: TRBV28; J gene: TRBJ1-1; clone size: -; CDR3 DNA: TGTGCCAGCAGTACACTATCAGGGCAGAACACTGAAGCTTTCTTT; CDR3 protein: CASSTLSGQNTEAFF
D gene: -; V gene: TRBV4-1; J gene: TRBJ2-2; clone size: -; CDR3 DNA: TGCGCCAGCAGCCAGTACTCCTCGAACACCGGGGAGCTGTTTTTT; CDR3 protein: CASSQYSSNTGELFF
D gene: -; V gene: TRBV28; J gene: TRBJ2-1; clone size: -; CDR3 DNA: TGTGCCAGCAAGGGGACAAACGATCCGCATGAGCAGTTCTTC; CDR3 protein: CASKGTNDPHEQFF
D gene: -; V gene: TRBV19; J gene: TRBJ1-6; clone size: -; CDR3 DNA: TGTGCCAGTAGTATAGTCACAGGGCTGGATTCACCCCTCCACTTT; CDR3 protein: CASSIVTGLDSPLHF
D gene: TRBD2; V gene: TRBV7-2; J gene: TRBJ2-5; clone size: -; CDR3 DNA: TGTGCCAGCAGCTTGCCGGGACTAGAGGAGACCCAGTACTTC; CDR3 protein: CASSLPGLEETQYF
D gene: -; V gene: TRBV28; J gene: TRBJ1-1; clone size: -; CDR3 DNA: TGTGCCAGCAGTTGGGCCCAGAACACTGAAGCTTTCTTT; CDR3 protein: CASSWAQNTEAFF
D gene: -; V gene: TRBV11-1; J gene: TRBJ1-1; clone size: -; CDR3 DNA: TGTGCCAGCAGCCCGAGATGGGGGGGCACTGAAGCTTTCTTT; CDR3 protein: CASSPRWGGTEAFF
D gene: -; V gene: TRBV2; J gene: TRBJ2-5; clone size: -; CDR3 DNA: TGTGCCAGCAGTGAAGCCCTAGCGCCCGAGACCCAGTACTTC; CDR3 protein: CASSEALAPETQYF
D gene: TRBD2; V gene: TRBV27; J gene: TRBJ2-3; clone size: once; CDR3 DNA: TGTGCCAGCAGTCTAGCGGACAAAGCAGATACGCAGTATTTT; CDR3 protein: CASSLADKADTQYF
D gene: -; V gene: TRBV7-8; J gene: TRBJ1-6; clone size: once; CDR3 DNA: TGTGCCAGCAGCTTAATAGGGGAAGACTCACCCCTCCACTTT; CDR3 protein: CASSLIGEDSPLHF
D gene: -; V gene: TRBV5-4; J gene: TRBJ1-6; clone size: -; CDR3 DNA: TGTGCCAGCAGCCGTTCGGGTCTTGGGGCGCATTCACCCCTCCACTTT; CDR3 protein: CASSRSGLGAHSPLHF
D gene: -; V gene: TRBV18; J gene: TRBJ2-7; clone size: few; CDR3 DNA: TGTGCCAGCTCACCACGTGCTAGCCTCCCGGGCGAGCAGTACTTC; CDR3 protein: CASSPRASLPGEQYF